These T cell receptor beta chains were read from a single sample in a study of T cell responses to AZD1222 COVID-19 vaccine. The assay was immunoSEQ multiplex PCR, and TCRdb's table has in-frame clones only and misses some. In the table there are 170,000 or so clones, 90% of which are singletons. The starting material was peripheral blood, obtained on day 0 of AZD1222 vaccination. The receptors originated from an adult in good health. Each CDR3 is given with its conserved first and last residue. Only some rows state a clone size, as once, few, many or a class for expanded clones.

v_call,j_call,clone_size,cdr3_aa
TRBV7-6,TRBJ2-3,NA,CASSLASSGVADTQYF
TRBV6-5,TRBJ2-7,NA,CASSYEGWSGKEQYF
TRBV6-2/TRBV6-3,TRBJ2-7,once,CASSHWGGPTYEQYF
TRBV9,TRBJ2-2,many,CASSVALAGGTGELFF
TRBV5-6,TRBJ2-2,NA,CASSLGTGGAGELFF
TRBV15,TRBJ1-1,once,CATSRDQGGGAEAFF
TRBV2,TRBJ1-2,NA,CASRRGVVYGYTF
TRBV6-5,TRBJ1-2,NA,CASSPQREGYGYTF
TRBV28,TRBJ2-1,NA,CASISAGTGGAAGQFF
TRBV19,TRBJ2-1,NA,CASSIGRRVSYNEQFF
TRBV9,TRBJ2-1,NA,CASSVDGGGSYNEQFF
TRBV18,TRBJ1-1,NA,CASSPLTGAEAFF
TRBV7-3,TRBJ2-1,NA,CASSFTGRSSYNEQFF
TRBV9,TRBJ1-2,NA,CASSVDGHGYTF
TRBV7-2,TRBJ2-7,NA,CASSLVGQAWEQYF
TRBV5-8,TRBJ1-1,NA,CASRRTLGQMNTEAFF
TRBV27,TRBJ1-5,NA,CASSRGVFQPQHF
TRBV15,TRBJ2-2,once,CATSRAWTGGSGTGELFF